This T cell receptor beta chain was captured in a study of shared clonotypes between healthy human individuals. The CDR3 is made up of 15 amino acids. Trimming at V came to 7 bases and at J to 0 bases, leaving 8 bases not matched to a gene. Germline V lookup: CDR1 MNHEY, CDR2 SMNVEV (reference sequence). Several immunoSEQ 96-well plates shared each subset's DNA, each plate a replicate. The protocol was immunoSEQ multiplex PCR, while the TCRdb copy is restricted to in-frame clones and leaves out a portion. The sample has some 500,000 clones, about 96% seen once. A single count supports this clone. Its antigen is unknown. Study-wide points: Generation probability values for non-shared clonotypes were lower than those for clonotypes shared by all four donors. The researchers took only blood, and tissue repertoires probably look different.

The source is a young woman in good health. The sequenced material came from naive CD4+ T cells sorted from blood. Regarding subset: CD45RA+ positively selected. The chain joins TRBV27 to TRBJ2-7, with TRBD1 identical over 8 bases. Written as DNA, the CDR3 is TGTGCCAGCATTCCCCTGGGACAGGCCTCCTACGAGCAGTACTTC. It yields the protein CASIPLGQASYEQYF.